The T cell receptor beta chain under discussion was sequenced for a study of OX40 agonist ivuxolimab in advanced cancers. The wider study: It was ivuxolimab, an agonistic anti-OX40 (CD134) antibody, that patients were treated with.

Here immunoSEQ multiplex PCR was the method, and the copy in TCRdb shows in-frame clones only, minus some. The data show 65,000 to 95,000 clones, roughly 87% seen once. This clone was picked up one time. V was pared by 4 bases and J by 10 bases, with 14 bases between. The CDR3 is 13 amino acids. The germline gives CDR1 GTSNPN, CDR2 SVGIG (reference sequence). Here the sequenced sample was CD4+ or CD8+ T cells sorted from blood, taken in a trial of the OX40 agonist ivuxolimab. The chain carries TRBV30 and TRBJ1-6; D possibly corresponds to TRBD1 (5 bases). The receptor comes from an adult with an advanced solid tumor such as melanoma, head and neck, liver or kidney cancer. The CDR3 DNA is TGTGCCTGGATGTCGGCAGGGAGGTCACCCCTCCACTTT. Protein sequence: CAWMSAGRSPLHF.